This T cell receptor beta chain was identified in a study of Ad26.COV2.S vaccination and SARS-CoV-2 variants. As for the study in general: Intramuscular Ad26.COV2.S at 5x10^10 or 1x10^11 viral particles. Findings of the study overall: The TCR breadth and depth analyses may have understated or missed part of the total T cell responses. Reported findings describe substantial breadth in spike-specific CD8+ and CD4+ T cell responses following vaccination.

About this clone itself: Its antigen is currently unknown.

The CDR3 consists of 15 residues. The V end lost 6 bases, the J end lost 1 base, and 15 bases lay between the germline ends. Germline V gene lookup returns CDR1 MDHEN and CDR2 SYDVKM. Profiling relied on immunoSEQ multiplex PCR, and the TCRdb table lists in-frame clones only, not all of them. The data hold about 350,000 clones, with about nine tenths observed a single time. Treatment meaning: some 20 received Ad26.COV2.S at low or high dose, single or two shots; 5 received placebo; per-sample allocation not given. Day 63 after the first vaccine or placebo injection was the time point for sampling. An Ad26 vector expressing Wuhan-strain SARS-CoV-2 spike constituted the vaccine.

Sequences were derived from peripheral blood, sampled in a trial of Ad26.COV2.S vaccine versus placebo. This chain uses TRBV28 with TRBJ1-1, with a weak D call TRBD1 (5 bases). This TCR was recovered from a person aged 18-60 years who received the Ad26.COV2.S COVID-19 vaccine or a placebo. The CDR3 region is CASRFSGGGNTEAFF. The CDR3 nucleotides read TGTGCCAGCAGGTTCTCGGGTGGGGGGAACACTGAAGCTTTCTTT.